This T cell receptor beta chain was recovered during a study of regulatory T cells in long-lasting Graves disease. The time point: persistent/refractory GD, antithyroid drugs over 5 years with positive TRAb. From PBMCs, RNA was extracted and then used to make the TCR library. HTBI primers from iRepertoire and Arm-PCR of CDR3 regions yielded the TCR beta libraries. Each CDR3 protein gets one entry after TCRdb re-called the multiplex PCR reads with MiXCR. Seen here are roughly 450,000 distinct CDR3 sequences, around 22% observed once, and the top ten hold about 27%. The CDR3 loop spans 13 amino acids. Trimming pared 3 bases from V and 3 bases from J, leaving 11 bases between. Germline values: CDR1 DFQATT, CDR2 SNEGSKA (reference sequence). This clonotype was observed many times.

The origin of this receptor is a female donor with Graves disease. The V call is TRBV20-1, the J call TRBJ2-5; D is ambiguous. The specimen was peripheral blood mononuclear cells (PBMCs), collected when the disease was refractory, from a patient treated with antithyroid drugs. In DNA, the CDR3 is TGCAGTGCTAGGAAGCGACTCAAAGAGACCCAGTACTTC. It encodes CSARKRLKETQYF.